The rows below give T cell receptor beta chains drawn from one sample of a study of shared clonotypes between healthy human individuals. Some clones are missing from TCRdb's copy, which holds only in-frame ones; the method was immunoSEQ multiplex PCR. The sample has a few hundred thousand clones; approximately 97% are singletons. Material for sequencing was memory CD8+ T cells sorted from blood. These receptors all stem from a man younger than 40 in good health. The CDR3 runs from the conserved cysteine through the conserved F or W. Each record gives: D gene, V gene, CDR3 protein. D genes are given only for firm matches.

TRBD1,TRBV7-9,CASSSPGTAFSETQYF
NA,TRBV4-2,CASSLTTGELFF
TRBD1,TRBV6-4,CASSWDRGLRSGDTEAFF
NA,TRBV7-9,CASSLVTGLNTGELFF
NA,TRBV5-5,CASSFHPLSLSYEQYF
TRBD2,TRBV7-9,CASSFPLGGGLAGSYEQYF
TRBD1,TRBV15,CATSRGQGRTQYF
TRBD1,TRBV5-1,CASSFRQGAPGNTIYF
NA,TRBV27,CASRLRVNQPQHF
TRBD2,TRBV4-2,CASSPSGRAYEQYF
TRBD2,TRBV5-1,CASSWTSDSYNEQFF
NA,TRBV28,CASTLGGNEQFF
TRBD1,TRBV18,CASSPPKSGQGANEQFF
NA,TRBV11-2,CASIISGTTDTQYF
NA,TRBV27,CASSLQGGYQPQHF
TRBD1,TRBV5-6,CASSLARDRAGNTIYF
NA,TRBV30,CAWSGQRYNEQFF
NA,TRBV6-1,CASSWEINTEAFF
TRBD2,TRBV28,CASSLTIAGGRDEQYF
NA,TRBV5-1,CASSLESQGYGYTF
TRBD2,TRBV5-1,CASSSGLGGNIQYF
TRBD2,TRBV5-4,CASSAPSGGSYNEQFF
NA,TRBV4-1,CASSQAWGQPQHF
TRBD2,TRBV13,CASSPGGTSTDTQYF
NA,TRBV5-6,CASSLIAQNTGELFF
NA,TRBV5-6,CASSLLSSTDTQYF
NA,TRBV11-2,CASSSREKGTDTQYF
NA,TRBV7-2,CASSLEVGGANYGYTF
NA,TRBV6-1,CASSEMVYYSNQPQHF
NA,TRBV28,CASSLGERTGF
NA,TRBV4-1,CARTGREETQYF
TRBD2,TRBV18,CASSPLAGGPRETQYF
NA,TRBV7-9,CASSPAISYEQYF
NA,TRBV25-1,CASTRDNYGYTF
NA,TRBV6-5,CASSLSSSHPYEQYF
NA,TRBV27,CASSPEGGEQYF
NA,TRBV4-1,CASSPTPNTEAFF
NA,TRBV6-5,CASVSVGGNKQYF
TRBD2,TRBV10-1,CASSRAGGEETQYF
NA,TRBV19,CASSYQRSSNQPQHF
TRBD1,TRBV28,CASSDRGFQPQHF
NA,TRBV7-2,CASSLPSADTQYF
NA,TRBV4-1,CASSQGIIRGGTDTQYF
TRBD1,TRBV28,CASSLLMDRANQPQHF
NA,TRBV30,CAWTALETQYF
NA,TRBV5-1,CASSVEGGPLFYGYTF
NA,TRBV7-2,CASSSPLRPSSYNEQFF
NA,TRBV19,CASSSRTEQYF
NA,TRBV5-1,CASSGDNEQFF
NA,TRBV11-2,CASSLWVRKAGEYTGELFF
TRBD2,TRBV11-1,CASSTGLVSEQYF